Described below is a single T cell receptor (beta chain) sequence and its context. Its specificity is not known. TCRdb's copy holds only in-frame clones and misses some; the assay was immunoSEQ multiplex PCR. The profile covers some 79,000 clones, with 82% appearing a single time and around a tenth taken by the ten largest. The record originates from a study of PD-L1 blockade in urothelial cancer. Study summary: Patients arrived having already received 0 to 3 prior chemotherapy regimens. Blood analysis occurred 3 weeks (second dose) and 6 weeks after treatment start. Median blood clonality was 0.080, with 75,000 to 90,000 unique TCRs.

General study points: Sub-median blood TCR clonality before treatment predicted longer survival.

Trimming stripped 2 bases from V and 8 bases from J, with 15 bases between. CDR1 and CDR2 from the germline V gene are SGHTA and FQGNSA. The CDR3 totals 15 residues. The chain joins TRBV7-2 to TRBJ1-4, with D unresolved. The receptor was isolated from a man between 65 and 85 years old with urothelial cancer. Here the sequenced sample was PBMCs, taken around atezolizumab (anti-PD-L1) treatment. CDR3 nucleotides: TGTGCCAGCAGCTTAAGGGTGGCAGGCGGGGAAAAACTGTTTTTT. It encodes CASSLRVAGGEKLFF.